The 9 T cell receptor beta chains below all came from one sample that was sequenced in a study of blood T cell repertoires in COVID-19. Profiled with immunoSEQ multiplex PCR; TCRdb holds only in-frame clones, not every one. The sample holds about 160,000 clones, approximately 92% seen once. The sequencing sample was made of peripheral blood. The receptors derive from a young man with COVID-19, enrolled during active disease.

CDR3 nucleotide sequence: TGCGCCAGCAGCTTGGTTGGGGGCCCGGAGACCCAGTACTTC. Protein product: CASSLVGGPETQYF. V usage is TRBV5-1 and J usage is TRBJ2-5, with D perhaps matching TRBD1 (6 bases). CDR1 is SGHRS, CDR2 YFSETQ, per germline. The V end lost 0 bases, the J end lost 5 bases, and 11 bases lay between the germline ends. The CDR3 consists of 14 residues.

The V gene is TRBV18, the J gene TRBJ1-5; D is perhaps TRBD1 (6 bases). Trimming took off 3 bases at V and 5 bases at J, with 17 bases between the two ends. CDR3 size: 16 residues. Germline CDR1 KGHSH, CDR2 LQKENI. The CDR3 region has the DNA TGTGCCAGCTCACCCTCGACAGGACTGGGCGATCAGCCCCAGCATTTT. Its translation: CASSPSTGLGDQPQHF.

This chain uses TRBV7-9 with TRBJ1-4; the D gene is possibly TRBD1 (5 bases). V was cut by 3 bases and J by 7 bases, with 12 bases left in between. The CDR3 runs 14 residues. Germline loops: CDR1 SEHNR, CDR2 FQNEAQ (reference sequence). The CDR3 sequence: CASSLGGSSEKLFF. The CDR3 nucleotides are TGTGCCAGCAGCTTGGGGGGAAGTAGTGAAAAACTGTTTTTT.

This clone appeared a single time. The chain employs TRBV4-3 and TRBJ2-1; 9 bases are a match to TRBD1. The ends lost 4 bases at V and 4 bases at J; junction bases unmatched: 14. Per germline, CDR1 LGHNA and CDR2 YSLEER. CDR3 length: 18 residues. CDR3 sequence: CASSLTGGGLLRYNEQFF. The CDR3 DNA sequence: TGCGCCAGCAGCCTCACAGGGGGCGGCTTACTCCGTTACAATGAGCAGTTCTTC.

This clone was seen once. One end of the junction fails to match germline, which may point to a read error. The V call is TRBV18, the J call TRBJ2-7; tentatively, D is TRBD1 or TRBD2 (5 bases each). The length of the CDR3 is 15 residues. Germline V gives CDR1 KGHSH, CDR2 LQKENI. The CDR3 DNA reads as TGTGCCAGCTCGCCACTAGGGGCTAGTGTCTACGAGCAGTACTTC. Amino acid sequence: CASSPLGASVYEQYF.

The rearrangement joins TRBV14 to TRBJ1-1; D remains unclear. The CDR3 consists of 11 residues. The ends were cut back, 3 bases at V and 11 bases at J, with 10 bases in the middle. Looked up from germline, CDR1 is SGHDN and CDR2 is FVKESK. In DNA, the CDR3 is TGTGCCAGCAGCCATGCTGGCCCTGCTTTCTTT. Translation gives CASSHAGPAFF.

The DNA for the CDR3 is TGTGCCAGCAGCTCGCCAAGGACTAGCACAGATACGCAGTATTTT. This translates into CASSSPRTSTDTQYF. This chain connects TRBV11-2 to TRBJ2-3, with D possibly matching TRBD2 (5 bases). Germline lookup yields CDR1 SGHAT and CDR2 FQNNGV. CDR3 length: 15 residues. Deletions cut 4 bases from V and 0 bases from J, with 11 bases between.

This clone was detected a few times. The chain employs TRBV5-1 and TRBJ2-7; a possible D gene is TRBD1 (6 bases). Looked up from germline, CDR1 is SGHRS and CDR2 is YFSETQ. The V gene lost 0 bases and the J gene lost 2 bases, with 9 bases spanning the gap. The CDR3 has 14 residues. The CDR3 region is CASSLGDITYEQYF. DNA for the CDR3: TGCGCCAGCAGCTTGGGGGACATCACCTACGAGCAGTACTTC. Filled out from reference TRBV5-1 and TRBJ2-7, the complete variable domain reads KAGVTQTPRYLIKTRGQQVTLSCSPISGHRSVSWYQQTPGQGLQFLFEYFSETQRNKGNFPGRFSGRQFSNSRSEMNVSTLELGDSALYLCASSLGDITYEQYFGPGTRLTVT.

J is TRBJ1-2 and V is TRBV10-3; D unresolved. V dropped 2 bases and J dropped 4 bases, with 5 bases sitting between them. Germline assignment: CDR1 ENHRY and CDR2 SYGVKD. The CDR3 covers 12 residues. The CDR3 nucleotides read TGTGCCATCAGTGAGCAGGTCTATGGCTACACCTTC. Encoded protein: CAISEQVYGYTF.